This T cell receptor (beta chain) comes out of a study (dated by TCRdb to 2016 to 2018). The table lists this clonotype with a few counts. Its antigen remains undetermined. Base qualities are not recorded, but no much larger clone differs from it by a single base. CDR1 and CDR2 are read off the germline V gene as WSHSY and SAAADI. V lost 5 bases and J lost 6 bases; the stretch between them is 11 bases long. From the cysteine up to the phenylalanine, the CDR3 has a length of 13 residues. This entry keeps only the CDR3 DNA: 39 bases, framed from base 1. Library construction relied on RT-PCR. The instrument given in TCRdb is Illumina MiSeq. In-frame beta chains were kept once TCRdb had trimmed the public reads at Q25 with fastp and called clones with MiXCR. Here each entry gathers all rows of one CDR3 protein and keeps the most common genes and DNA. This sample is represented by about 700,000 distinct CDR3 sequences; 13% to 15% of them were singletons. Of the sample, 3.6% is held by the ten largest clones.

This sequence uses TRBV10-2 and TRBJ1-5; D gene: possibly TRBD1, on 5 matching bases. The TCR sequence derives from a female donor in good health, serving as a healthy control. Material: memory CD4+ T cells from blood. The DNA sequence is as follows: TGCGCCAGCAGTCGAGGGGAAGGTCAGCCCCAGCATTTT. This encodes CASSRGEGQPQHF.